Shown below are 8 T cell receptor beta chains from a single sample sequenced in a study of shared clonotypes between healthy human individuals. Profiled with immunoSEQ multiplex PCR; TCRdb holds only in-frame clones, not every one. The sample has around 690,000 clones; roughly 88% are singletons. The sequenced sample was memory CD8+ T cells from PBMCs. As to subset: CD45RO+ cells pooled with CCR7-negative TemRA cells. The receptors stem from a man aged 18 to 29 in good health. Some clones in this sample may be carry-over from other donors' samples.

DNA for the CDR3: TGTGCCAGCAGTTTTCGGTTTACAGGGGATGAGCAGTTCTTC. It translates to CASSFRFTGDEQFF. The chain is built from TRBV11-2 and TRBJ2-1; 7 bases align to TRBD1. V lost 6 bases to trimming and J lost 8 bases; unmatched junction nucleotides: 10. CDR1 and CDR2 (germline): SGHAT, FQNNGV. The CDR3 is made up of 14 amino acids.

The chain couples TRBV5-1 to TRBJ2-7, with D maybe TRBD2 (6 bases). This CDR3 contains 13 residues. The V gene lost 3 bases and the J gene lost 2 bases, with 9 bases spanning the gap. Germline V gives CDR1 SGHRS, CDR2 YFSETQ. CDR3 amino acids: CASSWGEPYEQYF. The DNA for the CDR3 is TGCGCCAGCAGCTGGGGGGAACCCTACGAGCAGTACTTC.

The chain combines TRBV7-9 with TRBJ2-1, with D tentatively TRBD1 (5 bases). This CDR3 comprises 15 residues. Per germline, CDR1 SEHNR and CDR2 FQNEAQ (reference sequence). V was trimmed by 5 bases and J by 3 bases, leaving 14 bases between them. CDR3 DNA sequence: TGTGCCAGCAGCCCCGCGCAGGGTTTCTACAATGAGCAGTTCTTC. This sequence encodes CASSPAQGFYNEQFF.

The CDR3 sequence is CASSLGQSSYEQYF. The CDR3, as DNA: TGTGCCAGCAGTTTGGGACAGAGCTCCTACGAGCAGTACTTC. The V and J genes are TRBV27 and TRBJ2-7, with 7 bases fitting TRBD1. This CDR3 is 14 amino acids long. J lost 0 bases, V lost 3 bases, and 2 bases had no gene match. Germline V gene sequence: CDR1 MNHEY, CDR2 SMNVEV (reference sequence).

CDR3 residues: CASSPRAEAYNEQFF. In nucleotides, the CDR3 is TGTGCCAGCAGCCCTAGGGCCGAGGCCTACAATGAGCAGTTCTTC. This chain connects TRBV7-3 to TRBJ2-1; D is undetermined. Trimming removed 5 bases at V and 2 bases at J, with 13 bases between. The length of the CDR3 is 15 residues. Germline V lookup: CDR1 SGHTA, CDR2 FQGTGA.

This rearrangement joins TRBV7-3 to TRBJ2-1, with D tentatively TRBD1 or TRBD2 (5 bases each). V gave up 1 base and J gave up 9 bases, with 10 bases separating them. The CDR3 extends over 13 amino acids. Per germline, CDR1 SGHTA and CDR2 FQGTGA. CDR3 sequence reads: CASSLSPGTEQFF. CDR3 DNA: TGTGCCAGCAGCTTAAGTCCCGGGACTGAGCAGTTCTTC.

The rearrangement joins TRBV9 to TRBJ2-3, with TRBD2 matching over 12 bases. The CDR3 spans 17 residues. The J segment lost 2 bases and the V segment lost 4 bases, leaving 8 bases of the junction unmatched. Germline V CDR1 and CDR2: SGDLS, YYNGEE. CDR3 sequence (DNA): TGTGCCAGCAGCCCCCGACTAGCGGGAGTTAACACAGATACGCAGTATTTT. It encodes CASSPRLAGVNTDTQYF.

The V and J genes are TRBV6-1 and TRBJ2-4; no definite D call. Trimming removed 0 bases at V and 1 base at J, with 10 bases between. CDR3 length: 16 residues. Germline assignment: CDR1 MNHNS and CDR2 SASEGT. The CDR3 sequence is CASSEAGRRAKNIQYF. The DNA of the CDR3 is TGTGCCAGCAGTGAAGCGGGCCGACGGGCCAAAAACATTCAGTACTTC.